These 9 T cell receptor beta chains share one sample of origin, sequenced in a study of cytomegalovirus exposure and HLA in healthy donors. 60 Vbeta and 13 Jbeta primers were used in PCR. Libraries were prepared by immunoSEQ multiplex PCR; TCRdb keeps only in-frame clonotypes and omits some of them. The table shows around 150,000 clones, with 70% to 80% occurring only once. The sample comprised PBMCs. The origin of the receptors is a man in his 60s in good health and CMV-seronegative.

The chain couples TRBV7-9 to TRBJ1-4; D is unresolved. V was cut by 2 bases and J by 7 bases, with 11 bases left in between. Germline V gene lookup returns CDR1 SEHNR and CDR2 FQNEAQ (reference sequence). This CDR3 is built from 14 residues. The CDR3 here is CASSLSSVVEKLFF. CDR3 DNA sequence: TGTGCCAGCAGCTTATCCTCGGTGGTTGAAAAACTGTTTTTT.

The rearrangement links TRBV7-9 to TRBJ1-2, with D unclear. V was clipped by 3 bases and J by 4 bases, with 6 bases between them. Germline CDR1 and CDR2: SEHNR and FQNEAQ (reference sequence). The CDR3 totals 12 residues. The CDR3 bases are TGTGCCAGCAGCTTGGGCAGCTATGGCTACACCTTC. Translation gives CASSLGSYGYTF.

V usage is TRBV30 and J usage is TRBJ2-7; 7 positions agree with TRBD1. This CDR3 has 12 amino acids. V dropped 3 bases and J dropped 3; count of bases not matched to a gene: 2. CDR1 is GTSNPN, CDR2 SVGIG, per germline (reference sequence). The CDR3 DNA is TGTGCCTGGAGAGGGGACAGCTACGAGCAGTACTTC. This translates into CAWRGDSYEQYF. The whole variable domain, filled in from reference TRBV30 and TRBJ2-7, reads SQTIHQWPATLVQPVGSPLSLECTVEGTSNPNLYWYRQAAGRGLQLLFYSVGIGQISSEVPQNLSASRPQDRQFILSSKKLLLSDSGFYLCAWRGDSYEQYFGPGTRLTVT.

The chain employs TRBV19 and TRBJ2-1; 13 bases agree with TRBD2. CDR3 length: 19 amino acids. The V gene's germline CDR1 is LNHDA and CDR2 SQIVND (reference sequence). The ends lost 6 bases at V and 0 bases at J; junction bases unmatched: 11. The CDR3 nucleotides read TGTGCCAGTAGCTCCCGGACTAGCGGGAGTGTAGGCTCCTACAATGAGCAGTTCTTC. Translated, it gives CASSSRTSGSVGSYNEQFF.

This sequence joins TRBV28 and TRBJ2-7; 7 bases agree with TRBD1. The CDR3 contains 14 residues. Germline CDR1 reads MDHEN; CDR2 reads SYDVKM. V lost 9 bases to trimming and J lost 9 bases; unmatched junction nucleotides: 17. The CDR3 DNA is TGTGCCAGTTATGAGACAGGGAAGCTTCGAGGGCAGTACTTC. It translates to CASYETGKLRGQYF.

The rearrangement uses TRBV18 and TRBJ1-2; 9 nucleotides match TRBD1. This CDR3 spans 15 amino acids. Looked up from germline, CDR1 is KGHSH and CDR2 is LQKENI. Unmatched junction bases numbered 3, after V lost 4 bases and J lost 0 bases. The CDR3 sequence: CASSLGQGTNYGYTF. The CDR3 DNA reads TGTGCCAGCTCACTAGGACAGGGGACTAACTATGGCTACACCTTC.

V usage is TRBV2 and J usage is TRBJ2-7; TRBD1 aligns across 9 bases. The CDR3 runs 16 residues. The germline CDR1 and CDR2 sequences are SNHLY and FYNNEI. V trimming: 4 bases; J trimming: 4 bases; junction bases outside the gene matches: 11. CDR3 sequence reads: CASSVGGTGSLYEQYF. The DNA for the CDR3 is TGTGCCAGCAGTGTAGGGGGGACAGGGTCATTGTACGAGCAGTACTTC.

The chain is built from TRBV7-2 and TRBJ2-5, with 9 bases aligning to TRBD2. CDR3 length: 15 amino acids. The germline V gene encodes CDR1 SGHTA and CDR2 FQGNSA. Trimming at V came to 5 bases and at J to 0 bases, leaving 4 bases not matched to a gene. The DNA for the CDR3 is TGTGCCAGCAGCAGAGCGGGGGGAGACCAAGAGACCCAGTACTTC. It translates to CASSRAGGDQETQYF. The entire variable domain, with the rest obtained from reference TRBV7-2 and TRBJ2-5, is as follows: GAGVSQSPSNKVTEKGKDVELRCDPISGHTALYWYRQSLGQGLEFLIYFQGNSAPDKSGLPSDRFSAERTGGSVSTLTIQRTQQEDSAVYLCASSRAGGDQETQYFGPGTRLLVL.

The V gene is TRBV7-6, the J gene TRBJ2-7, with 8 nucleotides matching TRBD2. This CDR3 spans 14 amino acids. Germline V lookup: CDR1 SGHVS, CDR2 FNYEAQ. V was clipped by 5 bases and J by 6 bases; unmatched bases: 9. DNA for the CDR3: TGTGCCAGCAGCCAGGGACGGGGGGGGTTCGAGCAGTACTTC. It encodes CASSQGRGGFEQYF. The full variable domain, rest sourced from reference TRBV7-6 and TRBJ2-7, is GAGVSQSPRYKVTKRGQDVALRCDPISGHVSLYWYRQALGQGPEFLTYFNYEAQQDKSGLPNDRFSAERPEGSISTLTIQRTEQRDSAMYRCASSQGRGGFEQYFGPGTRLTVT.